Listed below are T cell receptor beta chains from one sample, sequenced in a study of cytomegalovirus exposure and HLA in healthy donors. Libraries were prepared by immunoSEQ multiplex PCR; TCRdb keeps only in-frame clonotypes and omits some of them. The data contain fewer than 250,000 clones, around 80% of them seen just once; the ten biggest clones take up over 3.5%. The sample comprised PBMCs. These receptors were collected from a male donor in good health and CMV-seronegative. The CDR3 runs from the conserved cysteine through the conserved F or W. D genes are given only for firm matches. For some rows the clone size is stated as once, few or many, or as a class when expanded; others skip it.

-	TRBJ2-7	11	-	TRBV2	TGTGCCAGCAGTGTAGTTTGGGAGCAGTACTTC	CASSVVWEQYF
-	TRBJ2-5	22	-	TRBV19	TGTGCCAGTAGTACCCCGGGTACTGAAGTAGCGGGTGGCCCGGGGGCTGGAGAGACCCAGTACTTC	CASSTPGTEVAGGPGAGETQYF
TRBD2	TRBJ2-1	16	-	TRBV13	TGTGCCAGCAGCTGGATAGGGACTAGCGGGAGCAATGAGCAGTTCTTC	CASSWIGTSGSNEQFF
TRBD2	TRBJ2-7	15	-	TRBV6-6	TGTGCCAGCAGTGACGAGCGGGATGAAACCTACGAGCAGTACTTC	CASSDERDETYEQYF
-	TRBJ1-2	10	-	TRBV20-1	TGCAGTGCTAGGGGGGGAGGCTACACCTTC	CSARGGGYTF
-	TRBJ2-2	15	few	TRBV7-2	TGTGCCAGCAGCCTCCGGGGGACTCGCGCCGGGGAGCTGTTTTTT	CASSLRGTRAGELFF
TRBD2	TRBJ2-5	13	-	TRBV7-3	TGTGCCAGCAGCAGCGGGGTAGGGGAGACCCAGTACTTC	CASSSGVGETQYF
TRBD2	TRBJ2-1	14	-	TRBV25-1	TGTGCCAGCACTAGCGGGATGGGGTACAATGAGCAGTTCTTC	CASTSGMGYNEQFF
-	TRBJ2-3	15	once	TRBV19	TGTGCCAGTACCGATAGGGGCAGGGTCGAAGATACGCAGTATTTT	CASTDRGRVEDTQYF
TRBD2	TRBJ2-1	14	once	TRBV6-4	TGTGCCAGCAGGGGACTAGCGGGAGATGATGAGCAGTTCTTC	CASRGLAGDDEQFF
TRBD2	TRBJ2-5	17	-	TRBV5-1	TGCGCCAGCAGCTTGGTCGCTAGCGGGAGCCCTCAAGAGACCCAGTACTTC	CASSLVASGSPQETQYF
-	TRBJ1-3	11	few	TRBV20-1	TGCAGTGCTAGTAGAGGAAACACCATATATTTT	CSASRGNTIYF
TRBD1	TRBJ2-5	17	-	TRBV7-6	TGTGCCAGCAGCTCTGCCCGGGACAGGGGGCTTCAAGAGACCCAGTACTTC	CASSSARDRGLQETQYF
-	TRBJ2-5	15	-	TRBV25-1	TGTGCCAGCAGTCCCGGAGGGGGCAATACGGAGACCCAGTACTTC	CASSPGGGNTETQYF
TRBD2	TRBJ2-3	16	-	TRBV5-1	TGCGCCAGCAGCTCCGGGACTAGCGGGAGGTCAGATACGCAGTATTTT	CASSSGTSGRSDTQYF
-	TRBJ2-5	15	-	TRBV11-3	TGTGCCAGCAGCTTAGGAACTCTCCAGGGAGAGACCCAGTACTTC	CASSLGTLQGETQYF
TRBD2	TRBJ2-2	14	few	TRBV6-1	TGTGCCAGCAGTGGACTAGCGGCCACCGGGGAGCTGTTTTTT	CASSGLAATGELFF
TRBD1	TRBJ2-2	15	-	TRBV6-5	TGTGCCAGCAGGCGGGGGACAGGGGTGGCCGGGGAGCTGTTTTTT	CASRRGTGVAGELFF
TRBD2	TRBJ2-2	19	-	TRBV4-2	TGTGCCAGCAGCGGACGGGCCCCGGGAACTAGCGCTAGCACCGGGGAGCTGTTTTTT	CASSGRAPGTSASTGELFF
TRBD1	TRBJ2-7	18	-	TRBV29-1	TGCAGCGTTGAAGAGCCAGGACAGGGGGCGATTCGTTCCTACGAGCAGTACTTC	CSVEEPGQGAIRSYEQYF
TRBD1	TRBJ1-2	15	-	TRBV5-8	TGTGCCAGCAGCTTCGGGACAGGATCTCCGTATGGCTACACCTTC	CASSFGTGSPYGYTF
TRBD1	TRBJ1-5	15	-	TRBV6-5	TGTGCCAGCAGTTCGGACAGGGCCGGGAATCAGCCCCAGCATTTT	CASSSDRAGNQPQHF
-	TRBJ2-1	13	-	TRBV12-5	TGTGCTAGTGCTTTACAGGAATCCAATGAGCAGTTCTTC	CASALQESNEQFF
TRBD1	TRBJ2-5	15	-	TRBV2	TGTGCCAGCAGGTCCGACAGGGGATACCAAGAGACCCAGTACTTC	CASRSDRGYQETQYF
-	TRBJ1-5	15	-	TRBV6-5	TGTGCCAGCAGGCACAACAGGGATTTCGGACAGCCCCAGCATTTT	CASRHNRDFGQPQHF
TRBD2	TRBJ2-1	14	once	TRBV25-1	TGTGCCAGCAGTGAATATCTAGCGGGGACGGAGCAGTTCTTC	CASSEYLAGTEQFF
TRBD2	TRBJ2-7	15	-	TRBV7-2	TGTGCCAGCAGCTCCGTCGGGACTAAGTCCTACGAGCAGTACTTC	CASSSVGTKSYEQYF
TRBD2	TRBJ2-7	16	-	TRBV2	TGTGCCAGCTCCCGTGGCGGGACTAGGGCCCAAGGGGAGCAGTACTTC	CASSRGGTRAQGEQYF
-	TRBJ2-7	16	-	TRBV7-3	TGTGCCAGCAGCTTTCCCCGTGGACAGTCCCTCTACGAGCAGTACTTC	CASSFPRGQSLYEQYF